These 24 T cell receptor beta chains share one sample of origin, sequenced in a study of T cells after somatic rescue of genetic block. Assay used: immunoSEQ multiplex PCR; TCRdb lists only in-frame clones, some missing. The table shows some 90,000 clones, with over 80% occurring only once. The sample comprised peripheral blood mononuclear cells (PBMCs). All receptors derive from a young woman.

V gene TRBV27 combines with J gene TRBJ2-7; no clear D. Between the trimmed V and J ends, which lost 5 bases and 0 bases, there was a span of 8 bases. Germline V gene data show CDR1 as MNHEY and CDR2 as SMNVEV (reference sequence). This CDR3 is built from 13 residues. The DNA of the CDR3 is TGTGCCAGCAGTCTCAAAATCTCCTACGAGCAGTACTTC. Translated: CASSLKISYEQYF.

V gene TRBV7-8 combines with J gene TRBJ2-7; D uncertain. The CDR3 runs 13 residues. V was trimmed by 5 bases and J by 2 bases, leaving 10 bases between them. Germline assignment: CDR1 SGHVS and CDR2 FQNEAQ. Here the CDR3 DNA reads TGTGCCAGCAGCCCTCGCACGGCCTACGAGCAGTACTTC. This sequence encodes CASSPRTAYEQYF.

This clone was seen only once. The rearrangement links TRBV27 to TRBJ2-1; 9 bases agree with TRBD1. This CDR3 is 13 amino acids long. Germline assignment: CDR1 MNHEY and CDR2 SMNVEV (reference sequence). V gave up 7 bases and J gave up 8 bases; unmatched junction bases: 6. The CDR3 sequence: CASNRGPLDEQFF. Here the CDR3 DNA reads TGTGCCAGCAACAGGGGGCCCCTCGATGAGCAGTTCTTC.

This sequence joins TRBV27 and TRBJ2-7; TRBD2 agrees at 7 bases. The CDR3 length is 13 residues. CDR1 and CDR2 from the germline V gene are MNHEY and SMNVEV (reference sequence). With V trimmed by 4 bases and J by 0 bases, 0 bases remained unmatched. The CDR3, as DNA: TGTGCCAGCAGTTGGGGGGGCTCCTACGAGCAGTACTTC. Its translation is CASSWGGSYEQYF.

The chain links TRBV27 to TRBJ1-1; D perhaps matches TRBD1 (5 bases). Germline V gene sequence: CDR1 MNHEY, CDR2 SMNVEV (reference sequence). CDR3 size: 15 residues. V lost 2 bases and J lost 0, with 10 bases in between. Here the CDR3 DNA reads TGTGCCAGCAGTTTACAGTGGGGCATGAACACTGAAGCTTTCTTT. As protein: CASSLQWGMNTEAFF.

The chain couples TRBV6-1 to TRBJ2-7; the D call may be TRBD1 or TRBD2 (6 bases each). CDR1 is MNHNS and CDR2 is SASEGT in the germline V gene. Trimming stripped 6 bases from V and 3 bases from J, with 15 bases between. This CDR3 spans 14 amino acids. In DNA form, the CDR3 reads TGTGCCAGCAGAAGGGGGGCTGGGGACTACGAGCAGTACTTC. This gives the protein CASRRGAGDYEQYF.

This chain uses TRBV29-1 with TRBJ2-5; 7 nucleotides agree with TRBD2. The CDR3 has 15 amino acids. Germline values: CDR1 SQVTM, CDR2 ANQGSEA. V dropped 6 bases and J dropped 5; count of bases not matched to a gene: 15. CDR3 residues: CSVPGGGRDLETQYF. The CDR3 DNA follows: TGCAGCGTCCCGGGTGGTGGGAGGGACTTGGAGACCCAGTACTTC.

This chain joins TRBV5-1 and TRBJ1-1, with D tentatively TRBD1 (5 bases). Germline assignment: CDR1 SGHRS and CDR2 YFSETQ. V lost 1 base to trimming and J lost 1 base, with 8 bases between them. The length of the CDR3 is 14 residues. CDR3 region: CASSLTGENTEAFF. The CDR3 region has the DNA TGCGCCAGCAGCTTGACAGGAGAGAACACTGAAGCTTTCTTT.

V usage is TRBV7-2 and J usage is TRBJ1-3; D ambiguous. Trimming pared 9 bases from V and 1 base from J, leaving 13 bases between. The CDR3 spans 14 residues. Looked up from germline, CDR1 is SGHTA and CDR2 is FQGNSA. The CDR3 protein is CASKFEQSGNTIYF. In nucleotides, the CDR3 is TGTGCCAGTAAATTCGAACAATCTGGAAACACCATATATTTT.

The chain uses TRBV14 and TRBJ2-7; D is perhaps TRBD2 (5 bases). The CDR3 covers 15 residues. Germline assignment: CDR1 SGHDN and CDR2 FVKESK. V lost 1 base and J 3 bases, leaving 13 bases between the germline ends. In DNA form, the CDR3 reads TGTGCCAGCAGCCAAGGGTCGGGGTTTAGCTACGAGCAGTACTTC. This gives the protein CASSQGSGFSYEQYF.

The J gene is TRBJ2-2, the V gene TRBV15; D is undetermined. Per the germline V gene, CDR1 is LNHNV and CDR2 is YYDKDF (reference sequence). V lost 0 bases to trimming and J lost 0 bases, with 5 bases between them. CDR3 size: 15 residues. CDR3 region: CATSRDNTNTGELFF. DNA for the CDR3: TGTGCCACCAGCAGAGATAACACGAACACCGGGGAGCTGTTTTTT.

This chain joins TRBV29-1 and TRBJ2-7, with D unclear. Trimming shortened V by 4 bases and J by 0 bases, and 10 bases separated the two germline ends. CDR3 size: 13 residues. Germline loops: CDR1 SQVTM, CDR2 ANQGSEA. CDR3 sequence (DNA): TGCAGCGTTGGTAACCGGAGCTCCTACGAGCAGTACTTC. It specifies CSVGNRSSYEQYF.

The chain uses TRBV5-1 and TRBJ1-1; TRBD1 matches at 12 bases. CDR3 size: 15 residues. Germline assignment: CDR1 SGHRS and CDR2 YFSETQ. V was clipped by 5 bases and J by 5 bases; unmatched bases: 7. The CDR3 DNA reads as TGCGCCAGCAGACCGGGACAGGGGGCGCGGACTGAAGCTTTCTTT. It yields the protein CASRPGQGARTEAFF.

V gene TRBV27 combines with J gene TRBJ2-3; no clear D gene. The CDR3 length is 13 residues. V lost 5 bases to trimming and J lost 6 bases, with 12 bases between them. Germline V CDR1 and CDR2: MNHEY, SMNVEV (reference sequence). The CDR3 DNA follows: TGTGCCAGCAGTCCTAGGGTTGGTGATACGCAGTATTTT. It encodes CASSPRVGDTQYF.

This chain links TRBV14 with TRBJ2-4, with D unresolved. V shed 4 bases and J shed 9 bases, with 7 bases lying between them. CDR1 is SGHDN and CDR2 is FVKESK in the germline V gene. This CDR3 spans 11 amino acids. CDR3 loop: CASSLDGIQYF. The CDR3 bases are TGTGCCAGCAGCCTCGACGGCATTCAGTACTTC.

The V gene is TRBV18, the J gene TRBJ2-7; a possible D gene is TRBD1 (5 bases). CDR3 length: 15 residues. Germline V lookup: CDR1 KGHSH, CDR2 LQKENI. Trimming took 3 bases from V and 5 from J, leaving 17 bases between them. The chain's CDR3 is CASSPLSQGSHEQYF. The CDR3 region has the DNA TGTGCCAGCTCACCCCTAAGCCAGGGAAGCCACGAGCAGTACTTC.

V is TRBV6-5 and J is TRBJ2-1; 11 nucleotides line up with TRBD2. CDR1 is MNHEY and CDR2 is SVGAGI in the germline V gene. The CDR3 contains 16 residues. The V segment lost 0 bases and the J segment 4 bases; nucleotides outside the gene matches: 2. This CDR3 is CASSYSTSGTYNEQFF. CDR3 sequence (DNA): TGTGCCAGCAGTTACTCGACTAGCGGGACGTACAATGAGCAGTTCTTC.

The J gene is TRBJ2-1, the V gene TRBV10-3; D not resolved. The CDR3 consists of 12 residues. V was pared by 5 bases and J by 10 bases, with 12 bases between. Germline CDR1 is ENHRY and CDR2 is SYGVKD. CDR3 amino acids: CAISPQDVEQFF. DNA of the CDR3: TGTGCCATCAGTCCGCAGGATGTGGAGCAGTTCTTC.

CDR3 loop: CASSPNTYEQYF. The CDR3 DNA sequence: TGTGCCAGCAGTCCGAATACATACGAGCAGTACTTC. V usage is TRBV2 and J usage is TRBJ2-7; no clear D gene. V lost 5 bases to trimming and J lost 4 bases, with 9 bases between them. The CDR3 extends over 12 amino acids. Per the germline V gene, CDR1 is SNHLY and CDR2 is FYNNEI.

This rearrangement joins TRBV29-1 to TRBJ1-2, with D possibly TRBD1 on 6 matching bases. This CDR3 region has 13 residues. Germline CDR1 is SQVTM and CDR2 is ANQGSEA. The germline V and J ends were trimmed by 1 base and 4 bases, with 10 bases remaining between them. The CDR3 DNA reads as TGCAGCGTTGAAGGAACAGGGTCCTATGGCTACACCTTC. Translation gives CSVEGTGSYGYTF. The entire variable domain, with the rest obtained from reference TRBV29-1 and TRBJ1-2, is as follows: SAVISQKPSRDICQRGTSLTIQCQVDSQVTMMFWYRQQPGQSLTLIATANQGSEATYESGFVIDKFPISRPNLTFSTLTVSNMSPEDSSIYLCSVEGTGSYGYTFGSGTRLTVV.

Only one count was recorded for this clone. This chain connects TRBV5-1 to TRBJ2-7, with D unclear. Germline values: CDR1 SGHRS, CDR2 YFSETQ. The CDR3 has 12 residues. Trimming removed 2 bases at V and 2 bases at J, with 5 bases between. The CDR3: CASSFGTYEQYF. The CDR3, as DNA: TGCGCCAGCAGCTTTGGCACCTACGAGCAGTACTTC.

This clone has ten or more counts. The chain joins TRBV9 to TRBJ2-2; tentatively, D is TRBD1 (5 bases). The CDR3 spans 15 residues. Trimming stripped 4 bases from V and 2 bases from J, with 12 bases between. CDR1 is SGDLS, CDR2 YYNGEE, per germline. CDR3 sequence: CASSPRTGNTGELFF. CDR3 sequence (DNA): TGTGCCAGCAGCCCCCGCACAGGTAACACCGGGGAGCTGTTTTTT.

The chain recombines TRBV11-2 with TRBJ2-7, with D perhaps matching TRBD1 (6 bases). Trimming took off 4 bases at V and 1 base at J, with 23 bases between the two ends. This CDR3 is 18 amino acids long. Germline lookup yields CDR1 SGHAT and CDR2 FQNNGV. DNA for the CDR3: TGTGCCAGCAGCTCAAACAGGGTGGCCGGTCTCAGTTCCTACGAGCAGTACTTC. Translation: CASSSNRVAGLSSYEQYF.

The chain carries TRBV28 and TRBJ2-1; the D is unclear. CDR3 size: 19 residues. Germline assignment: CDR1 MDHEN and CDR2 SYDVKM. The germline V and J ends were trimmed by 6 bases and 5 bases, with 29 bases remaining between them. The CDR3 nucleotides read TGTGCCAGCAGGGTAAGGGCCGCCAGCCCGCCGGTCTCTAACAATGAGCAGTTCTTC. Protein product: CASRVRAASPPVSNNEQFF.